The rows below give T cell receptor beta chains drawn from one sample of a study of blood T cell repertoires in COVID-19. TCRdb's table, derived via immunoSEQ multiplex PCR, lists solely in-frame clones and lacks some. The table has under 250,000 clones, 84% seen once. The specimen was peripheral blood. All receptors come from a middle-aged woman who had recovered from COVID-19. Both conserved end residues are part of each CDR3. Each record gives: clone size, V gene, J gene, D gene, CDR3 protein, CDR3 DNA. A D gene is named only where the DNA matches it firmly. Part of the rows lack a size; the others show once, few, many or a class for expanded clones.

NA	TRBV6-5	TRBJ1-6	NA	CASSYFLGQGNSPLHF	TGTGCCAGCAGTTACTTTTTGGGCCAGGGCAATTCACCCCTCCACTTT
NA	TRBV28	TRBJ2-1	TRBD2	CATRLGTSGGQGEQFF	TGTGCCACCCGATTAGGGACTAGCGGGGGGCAGGGTGAGCAGTTCTTC
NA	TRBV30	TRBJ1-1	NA	CACRPTTQGMTFF	TGTGCCTGCCGCCCAACTACGCAGGGGATGACTTTCTTT
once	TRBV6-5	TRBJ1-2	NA	CASSAQGWEYYGYTF	TGTGCCAGCAGCGCCCAGGGTTGGGAATACTATGGCTACACCTTC
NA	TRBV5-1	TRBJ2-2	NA	CASSLSRVGLRGAVF	TGCGCCAGCAGCTTGTCCAGGGTGGGCCTGCGGGGAGCTGTTTTT
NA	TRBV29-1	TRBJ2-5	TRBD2	CSVLVSGGETQYF	TGCAGCGTTCTTGTTTCGGGGGGGGAGACCCAGTACTTC
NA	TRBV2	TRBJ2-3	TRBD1	CASKTGGTDTQYF	TGTGCCAGCAAAACAGGGGGCACAGATACGCAGTATTTT
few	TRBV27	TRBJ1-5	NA	CASSPFGGRQPQHF	TGTGCCAGCAGTCCGTTCGGGGGGAGGCAGCCCCAGCATTTT
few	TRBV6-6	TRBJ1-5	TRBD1	CASRRDRHNQPQHF	TGTGCCAGCAGACGGGACAGACACAATCAGCCCCAGCATTTT
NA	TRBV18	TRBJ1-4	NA	CASSLRTATNEKLFF	TGTGCCAGCTCCCTCCGGACAGCAACTAATGAAAAACTGTTTTTT
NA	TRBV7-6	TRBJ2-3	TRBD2	CASSPRGGSDTQYF	TGTGCCAGCAGCCCCCGGGGAGGGTCAGATACGCAGTATTTT
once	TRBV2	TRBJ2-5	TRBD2	CASSMGLAGNQETQYF	TGTGCCAGCAGTATGGGACTAGCGGGGAACCAAGAGACCCAGTACTTC
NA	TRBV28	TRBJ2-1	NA	CATKNRESGYNEQFF	TGTGCAACCAAAAACAGGGAGTCGGGTTACAATGAGCAGTTCTTC
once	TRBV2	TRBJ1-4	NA	CASSGTARRDEKLFF	TGTGCCAGCAGCGGGACCGCGAGGAGGGATGAAAAACTGTTTTTT
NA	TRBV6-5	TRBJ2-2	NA	CASNPRQGRGELFF	TGTGCCAGCAACCCAAGGCAGGGGCGGGGGGAGCTGTTTTTT
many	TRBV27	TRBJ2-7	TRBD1	CASSPGQGKVYEQYF	TGTGCCAGCAGTCCCGGACAGGGAAAGGTCTACGAGCAGTACTTC
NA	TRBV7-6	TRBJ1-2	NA	CASSPSGGLGYGYTF	TGTGCCAGCAGCCCTAGTGGGGGACTTGGCTATGGCTACACCTTC
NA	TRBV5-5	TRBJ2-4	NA	CASSWTETLAKNIQYF	TGTGCCAGCAGCTGGACAGAGACATTAGCCAAAAACATTCAGTACTTC
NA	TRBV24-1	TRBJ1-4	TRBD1	CATSESGGAGEKLFF	TGTGCCACCAGTGAGTCAGGGGGCGCGGGTGAAAAACTGTTTTTT
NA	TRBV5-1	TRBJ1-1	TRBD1	CASSSQGRNTEAFF	TGCGCCAGCAGCTCACAGGGGCGGAACACTGAAGCTTTCTTT
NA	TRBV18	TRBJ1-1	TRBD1	CASSADRVVNTEAFF	TGTGCCAGCTCAGCGGACAGGGTGGTGAACACTGAAGCTTTCTTT
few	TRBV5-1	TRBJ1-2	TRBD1	CASRRTGTDNYGYTF	TGCGCCAGCAGGCGGACCGGGACAGATAACTATGGCTACACCTTC
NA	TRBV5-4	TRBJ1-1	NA	CASSGGGHQNTEAFF	TGTGCCAGCAGCGGTGGGGGACACCAGAACACTGAAGCTTTCTTT